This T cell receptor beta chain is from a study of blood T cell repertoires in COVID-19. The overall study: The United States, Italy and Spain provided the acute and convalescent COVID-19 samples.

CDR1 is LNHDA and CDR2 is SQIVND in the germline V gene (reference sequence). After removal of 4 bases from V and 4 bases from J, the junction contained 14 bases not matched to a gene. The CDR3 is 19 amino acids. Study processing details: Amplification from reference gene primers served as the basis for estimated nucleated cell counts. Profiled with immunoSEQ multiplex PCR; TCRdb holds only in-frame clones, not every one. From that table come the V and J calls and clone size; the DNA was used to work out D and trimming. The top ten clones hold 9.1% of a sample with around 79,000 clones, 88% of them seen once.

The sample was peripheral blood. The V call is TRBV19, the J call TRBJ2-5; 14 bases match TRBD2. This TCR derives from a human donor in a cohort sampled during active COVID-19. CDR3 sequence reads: CASSTPRLAGGRRGETQYF. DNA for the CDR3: TGTGCCAGTAGTACCCCCCGACTAGCGGGAGGGCGGCGGGGAGAGACCCAGTACTTC. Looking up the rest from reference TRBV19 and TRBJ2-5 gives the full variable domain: DGGITQSPKYLFRKEGQNVTLSCEQNLNHDAMYWYRQDPGQGLRLIYYSQIVNDFQKGDIAEGYSVSREKKESFPLTVTSAQKNPTAFYLCASSTPRLAGGRRGETQYFGPGTRLLVL.